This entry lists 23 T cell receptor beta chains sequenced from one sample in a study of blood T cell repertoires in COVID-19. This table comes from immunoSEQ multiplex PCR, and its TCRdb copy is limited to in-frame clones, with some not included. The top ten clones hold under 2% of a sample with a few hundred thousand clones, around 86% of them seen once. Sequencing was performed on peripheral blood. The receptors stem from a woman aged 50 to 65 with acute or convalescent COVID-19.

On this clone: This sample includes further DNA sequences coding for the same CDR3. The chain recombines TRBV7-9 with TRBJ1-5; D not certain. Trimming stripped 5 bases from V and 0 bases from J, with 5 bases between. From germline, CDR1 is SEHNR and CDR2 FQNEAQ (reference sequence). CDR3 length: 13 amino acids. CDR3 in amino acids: CASSLSSNQPQHF. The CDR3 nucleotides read TGTGCCAGCAGCCTTAGTAGCAATCAGCCCCAGCATTTT.

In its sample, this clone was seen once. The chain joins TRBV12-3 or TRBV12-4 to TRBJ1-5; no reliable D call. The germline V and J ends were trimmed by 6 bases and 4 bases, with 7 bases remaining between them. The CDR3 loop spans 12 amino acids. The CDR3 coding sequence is TGTGCCAGCAGGGGCCTAAATCAGCCCCAGCATTTT. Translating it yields CASRGLNQPQHF.

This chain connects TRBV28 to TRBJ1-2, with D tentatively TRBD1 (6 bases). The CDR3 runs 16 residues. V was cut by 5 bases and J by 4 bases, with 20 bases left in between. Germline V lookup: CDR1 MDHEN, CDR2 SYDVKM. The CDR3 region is CASSPPTGKGSYGYTF. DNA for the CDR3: TGTGCCAGCAGTCCCCCAACAGGGAAGGGAAGCTATGGCTACACCTTC.

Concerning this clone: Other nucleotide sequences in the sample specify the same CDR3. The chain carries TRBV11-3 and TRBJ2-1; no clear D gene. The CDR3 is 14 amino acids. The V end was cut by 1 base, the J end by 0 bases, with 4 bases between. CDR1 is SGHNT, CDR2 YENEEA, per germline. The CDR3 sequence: CASSLGSSYNEQFF. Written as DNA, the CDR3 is TGTGCCAGCAGCTTAGGGAGCTCCTACAATGAGCAGTTCTTC. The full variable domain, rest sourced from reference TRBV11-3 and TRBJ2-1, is EAGVVQSPRYKIIEKKQPVAFWCNPISGHNTLYWYLQNLGQGPELLIRYENEEAVDDSQLPKDRFSAERLKGVDSTLKIQPAELGDSAVYLCASSLGSSYNEQFFGPGTRLTVL.

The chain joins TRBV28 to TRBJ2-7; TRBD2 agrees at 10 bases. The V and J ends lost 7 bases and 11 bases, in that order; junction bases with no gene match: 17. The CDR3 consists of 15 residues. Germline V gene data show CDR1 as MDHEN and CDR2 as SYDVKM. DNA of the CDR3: TGTGCCAGCAACCCCCCCCTAGCGGGAGAACCCCGTGAGTACTTC. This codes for CASNPPLAGEPREYF.

CDR3 protein: CSVATDTEAFF. The CDR3, as DNA: TGCAGCGTGGCGACTGACACTGAAGCTTTCTTT. The J gene is TRBJ1-1, the V gene TRBV29-1; unclear D gene. CDR1 and CDR2 from the germline V gene are SQVTM and ANQGSEA. The CDR3 length is 11 residues. V gave up 6 bases and J gave up 3 bases, with 8 bases separating them.

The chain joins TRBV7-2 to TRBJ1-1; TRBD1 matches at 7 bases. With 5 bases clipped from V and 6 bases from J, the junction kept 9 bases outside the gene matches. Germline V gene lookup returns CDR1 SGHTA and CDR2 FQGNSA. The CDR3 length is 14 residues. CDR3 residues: CASSPDRVVAEAFF. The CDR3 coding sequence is TGTGCCAGCAGCCCCGACAGGGTTGTCGCTGAAGCTTTCTTT.

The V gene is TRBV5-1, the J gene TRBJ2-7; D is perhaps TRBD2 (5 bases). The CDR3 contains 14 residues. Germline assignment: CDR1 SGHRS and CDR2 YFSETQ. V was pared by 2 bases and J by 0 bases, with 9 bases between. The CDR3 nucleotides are TGCGCCAGCAGCTTTGGAGGAGGCTCCTACGAGCAGTACTTC. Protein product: CASSFGGGSYEQYF. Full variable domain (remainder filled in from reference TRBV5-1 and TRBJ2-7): KAGVTQTPRYLIKTRGQQVTLSCSPISGHRSVSWYQQTPGQGLQFLFEYFSETQRNKGNFPGRFSGRQFSNSRSEMNVSTLELGDSALYLCASSFGGGSYEQYFGPGTRLTVT.

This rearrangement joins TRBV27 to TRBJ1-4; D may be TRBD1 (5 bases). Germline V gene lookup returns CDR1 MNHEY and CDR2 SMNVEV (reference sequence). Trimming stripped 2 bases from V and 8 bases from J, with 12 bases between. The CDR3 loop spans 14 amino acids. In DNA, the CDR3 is TGTGCCAGCAGTTTAGGAGGGGCAGAAGAAAAACTGTTTTTT. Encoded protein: CASSLGGAEEKLFF. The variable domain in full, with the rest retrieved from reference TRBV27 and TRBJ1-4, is EAQVTQNPRYLITVTGKKLTVTCSQNMNHEYMSWYRQDPGLGLRQIYYSMNVEVTDKGDVPEGYKVSRKEKRNFPLILESPSPNQTSLYFCASSLGGAEEKLFFGSGTQLSVL.

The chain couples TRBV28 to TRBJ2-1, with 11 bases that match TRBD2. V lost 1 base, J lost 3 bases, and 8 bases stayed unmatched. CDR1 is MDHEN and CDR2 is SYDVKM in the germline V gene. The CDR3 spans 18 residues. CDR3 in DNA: TGTGCCAGCAGTTTATTAAAGGGGGGGACTAGCGGCTACAATGAGCAGTTCTTC. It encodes CASSLLKGGTSGYNEQFF.

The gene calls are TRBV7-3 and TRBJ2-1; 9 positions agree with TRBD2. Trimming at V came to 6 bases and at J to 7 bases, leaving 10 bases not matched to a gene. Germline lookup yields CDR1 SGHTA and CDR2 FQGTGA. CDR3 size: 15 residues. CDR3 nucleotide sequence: TGTGCCAGCAGGGAAGGGGGTAGCGGGAGTAATGAGCAGTTCTTC. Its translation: CASREGGSGSNEQFF. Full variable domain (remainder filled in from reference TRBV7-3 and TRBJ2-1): GAGVSQTPSNKVTEKGKYVELRCDPISGHTALYWYRQSLGQGPEFLIYFQGTGAADDSGLPNDRFFAVRPEGSVSTLKIQRTERGDSAVYLCASREGGSGSNEQFFGPGTRLTVL.

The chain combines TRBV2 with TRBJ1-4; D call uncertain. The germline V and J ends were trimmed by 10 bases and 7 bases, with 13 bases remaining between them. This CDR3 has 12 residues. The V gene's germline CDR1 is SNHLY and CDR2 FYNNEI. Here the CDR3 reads CATTLSGEKLFF. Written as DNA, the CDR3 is TGTGCCACCACGCTGTCGGGTGAAAAACTGTTTTTT.

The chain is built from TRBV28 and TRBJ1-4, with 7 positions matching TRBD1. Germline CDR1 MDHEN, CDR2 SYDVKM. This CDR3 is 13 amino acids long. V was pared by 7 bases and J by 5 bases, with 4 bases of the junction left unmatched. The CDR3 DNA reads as TGTGCCAGCAAGGGACAGAGAAATGAAAAACTGTTTTTT. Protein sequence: CASKGQRNEKLFF. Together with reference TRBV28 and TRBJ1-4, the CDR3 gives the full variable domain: DVKVTQSSRYLVKRTGEKVFLECVQDMDHENMFWYRQDPGLGLRLIYFSYDVKMKEKGDIPEGYSVSREKKERFSLILESASTNQTSMYLCASKGQRNEKLFFGSGTQLSVL.

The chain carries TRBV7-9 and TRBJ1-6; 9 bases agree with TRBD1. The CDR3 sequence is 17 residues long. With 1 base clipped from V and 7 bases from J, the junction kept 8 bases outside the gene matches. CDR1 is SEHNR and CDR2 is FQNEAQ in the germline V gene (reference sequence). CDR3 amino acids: CASSLGGWDRANSPLHF. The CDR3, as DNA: TGTGCCAGCAGCTTAGGAGGATGGGACAGGGCGAATTCACCCCTCCACTTT.

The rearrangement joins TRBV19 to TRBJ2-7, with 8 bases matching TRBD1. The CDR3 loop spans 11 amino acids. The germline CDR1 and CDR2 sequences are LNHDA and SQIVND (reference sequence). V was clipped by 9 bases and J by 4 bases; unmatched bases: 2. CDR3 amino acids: CASWTGYEQYF. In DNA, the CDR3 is TGTGCCAGCTGGACAGGGTACGAGCAGTACTTC.

Here the CDR3 DNA reads TGTGCCAGCTCACGACCCGGGGAACTAAGCTCCTACGAGCAGTACTTC. Translation: CASSRPGELSSYEQYF. The V gene is TRBV18, the J gene TRBJ2-7; perhaps TRBD2 as D (5 bases). This CDR3 has 16 amino acids. Per the germline V gene, CDR1 is KGHSH and CDR2 is LQKENI. The V end lost 4 bases, the J end lost 0 bases, and 16 bases lay between the germline ends.

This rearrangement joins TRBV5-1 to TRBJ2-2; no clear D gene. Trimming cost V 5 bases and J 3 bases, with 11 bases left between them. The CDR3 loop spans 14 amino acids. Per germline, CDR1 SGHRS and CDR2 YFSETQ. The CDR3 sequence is CASSGEADTGELFF. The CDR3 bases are TGCGCCAGCAGTGGAGAGGCAGACACCGGGGAGCTGTTTTTT. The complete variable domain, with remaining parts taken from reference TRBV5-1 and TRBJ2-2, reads KAGVTQTPRYLIKTRGQQVTLSCSPISGHRSVSWYQQTPGQGLQFLFEYFSETQRNKGNFPGRFSGRQFSNSRSEMNVSTLELGDSALYLCASSGEADTGELFFGEGSRLTVL.

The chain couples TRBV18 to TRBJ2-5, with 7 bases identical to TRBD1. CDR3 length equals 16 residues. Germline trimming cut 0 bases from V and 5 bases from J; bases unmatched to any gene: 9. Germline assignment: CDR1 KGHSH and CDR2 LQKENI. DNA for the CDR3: TGTGCCAGCTCACCACCCATACAGGGGCCGAGGGAGACCCAGTACTTC. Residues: CASSPPIQGPRETQYF.

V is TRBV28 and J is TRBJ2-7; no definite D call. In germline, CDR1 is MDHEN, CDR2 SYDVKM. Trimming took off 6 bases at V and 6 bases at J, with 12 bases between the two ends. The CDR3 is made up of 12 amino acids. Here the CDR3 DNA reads TGTGCCAGCAGCGCCCACCCAGGCGAGCAGTACTTC. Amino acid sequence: CASSAHPGEQYF.

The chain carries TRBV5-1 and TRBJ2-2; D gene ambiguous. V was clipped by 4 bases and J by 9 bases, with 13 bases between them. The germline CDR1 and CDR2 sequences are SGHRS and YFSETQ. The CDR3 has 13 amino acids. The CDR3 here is CASSPTVGRELFF. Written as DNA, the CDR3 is TGCGCCAGCAGCCCAACAGTGGGCCGGGAGCTGTTTTTT.

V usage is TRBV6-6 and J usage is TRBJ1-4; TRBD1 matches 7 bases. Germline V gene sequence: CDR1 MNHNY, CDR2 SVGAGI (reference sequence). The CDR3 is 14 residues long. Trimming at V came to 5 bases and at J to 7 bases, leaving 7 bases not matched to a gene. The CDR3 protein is CASSGNRGTEKLFF. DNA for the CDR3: TGTGCCAGCAGTGGGAACAGGGGTACTGAAAAACTGTTTTTT.

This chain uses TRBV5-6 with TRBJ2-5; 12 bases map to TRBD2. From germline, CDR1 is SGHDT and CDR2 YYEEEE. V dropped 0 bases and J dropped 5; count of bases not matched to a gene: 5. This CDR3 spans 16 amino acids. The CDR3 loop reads CASSLGLAGAWETQYF. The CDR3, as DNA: TGTGCCAGCAGCTTGGGACTAGCGGGAGCCTGGGAGACCCAGTACTTC.

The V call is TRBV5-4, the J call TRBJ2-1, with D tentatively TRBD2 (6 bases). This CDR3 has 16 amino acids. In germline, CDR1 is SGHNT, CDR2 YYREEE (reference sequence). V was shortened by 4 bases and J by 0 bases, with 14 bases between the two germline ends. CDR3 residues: CASSPGGISSYNEQFF. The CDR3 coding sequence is TGTGCCAGCAGCCCTGGGGGGATTAGCTCCTACAATGAGCAGTTCTTC.